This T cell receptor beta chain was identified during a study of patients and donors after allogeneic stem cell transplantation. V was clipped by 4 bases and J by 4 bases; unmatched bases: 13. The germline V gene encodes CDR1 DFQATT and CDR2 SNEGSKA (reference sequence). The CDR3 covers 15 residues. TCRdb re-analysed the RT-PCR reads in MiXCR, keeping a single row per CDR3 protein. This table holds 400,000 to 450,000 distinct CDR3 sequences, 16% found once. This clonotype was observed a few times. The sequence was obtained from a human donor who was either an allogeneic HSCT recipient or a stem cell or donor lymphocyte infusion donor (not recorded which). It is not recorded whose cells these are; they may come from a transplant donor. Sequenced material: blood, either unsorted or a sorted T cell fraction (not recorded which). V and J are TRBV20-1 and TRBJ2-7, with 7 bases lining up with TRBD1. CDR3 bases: TGCAGTGCTACCCAGACAGGGAAGATAGAATACGAGCAGTACTTC. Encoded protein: CSATQTGKIEYEQYF.